This TCR beta chain came from a study of T cell repertoires in cytomegalovirus infection (dated by TCRdb to the late 2010s). Concerning the study at large: Peptide stimulations targeted recently identified HLA-C-restricted CMV epitopes, whose presentation resists viral immunomodulation, together with well-studied HLA-B-restricted epitopes. Because public TCR beta signatures pointed to carriage of CMV infection together with the matching HLA type, the HLA type of each donor mattered for the analysis.

On this clonotype: Its antigen has not been determined. Base-call qualities are not available, and no considerably larger clone is one nucleotide away.

The paper as a whole reports these results and caveats: The ex vivo response was dominated by HLA-C-restricted CMV-specific TCR beta clonotypes, which also provided the single most frequent clonotype in two of eight donors. Cumulative frequency of public TCR beta family members discriminated carriers of CMV infection plus the relevant HLA type in this cohort and an independent approximately 350-donor cohort.

The sample's treatment or condition label, in plain terms: in vitro stimulation with specific CMV peptide epitopes to enrich CMV-specific T cells. Sequences LGHNA (CDR1) and YSLEER (CDR2) are obtained from the germline V gene. V is pruned by 4 bases and J by 2 bases, leaving 20 bases of the junction without a gene match. The CDR3 goes from the cysteine to the phenylalanine over 21 residues. Only the CDR3 DNA is retained, 63 bases long and in frame from the first base. TCRdb lists the instrument as Illumina HiSeq 1500. In-frame beta chains were kept once TCRdb had trimmed the public reads at Q25 with fastp and called clones with MiXCR. CDR3 protein duplicates are merged, each entry listing the most common genes and DNA. The sample table holds 750,000 to 900,000 distinct CDR3 sequences, of which about 29% were seen once. About 12% of the sample lies in the top ten.

Source: cultured CD8+ T cells from PBMCs, taken from culture after CMV antigen stimulation. This receptor chain uses TRBV4-3 and TRBJ2-3; 11 nucleotides in the junction match TRBD2. This receptor was taken from a human donor in good health (CMV status not recorded). Some clones in this sample may be carry-over from other donors' samples. The DNA sequence is as follows: TGCGCCAGCAGCCCTCGACCCGTGGCTAGCGGGGGGCTGACCCCCACAGATACGCAGTATTTT. It codes for CASSPRPVASGGLTPTDTQYF.